A single sample is the source of the 30 T cell receptor beta chains below, sequenced in a study of shared clonotypes between healthy human individuals. Measured with immunoSEQ multiplex PCR; TCRdb has only the in-frame clones, and not every one. This table has about 2 million clones, 95% appearing once. The sequenced sample was naive CD4+ T cells sorted from blood. The subset is: CD45RA+ positively selected. Receptors were obtained from a man younger than 30 in good health.

The chain links TRBV5-4 to TRBJ2-5, with D maybe TRBD1 (5 bases). The germline V gene encodes CDR1 SGHNT and CDR2 YYREEE (reference sequence). The CDR3 has 14 residues. V was cut by 2 bases and J by 2 bases, with 10 bases left in between. CDR3 coding DNA: TGTGCCAGCAGCTTTATTGACAGTCAAGAGACCCAGTACTTC. Encoded protein: CASSFIDSQETQYF.

This clone was detected only once. The CDR3 region is CASSERWLGTEAFF. The DNA for the CDR3 is TGTGCCAGCAGTGAAAGGTGGTTGGGCACTGAAGCTTTCTTT. The V gene is TRBV6-1, the J gene TRBJ1-1; D call uncertain. Germline CDR1 is MNHNS and CDR2 is SASEGT. The CDR3 runs 14 residues. The germline V and J ends were trimmed by 2 bases and 4 bases, with 11 bases remaining between them.

The rearrangement uses TRBV29-1 and TRBJ2-5, with 7 bases lining up with TRBD1. The germline gives CDR1 SQVTM, CDR2 ANQGSEA. The CDR3 loop spans 16 amino acids. Trimming removed 5 bases from V and 2 bases from J; junction bases left unmatched: 14. CDR3 protein: CSVSPGQIRNQETQYF. CDR3 sequence (DNA): TGCAGCGTTAGTCCGGGACAGATTAGGAATCAAGAGACCCAGTACTTC. The whole variable domain, remainder taken from reference TRBV29-1 and TRBJ2-5, is SAVISQKPSRDICQRGTSLTIQCQVDSQVTMMFWYRQQPGQSLTLIATANQGSEATYESGFVIDKFPISRPNLTFSTLTVSNMSPEDSSIYLCSVSPGQIRNQETQYFGPGTRLLVL.

This clone has just one count. The chain links TRBV20-1 to TRBJ2-7, with D possibly TRBD2 on 6 matching bases. The germline V gene has CDR1 DFQATT and CDR2 SNEGSKA (reference sequence). The V end was cut by 7 bases, the J end by 4 bases, with 11 bases between. The CDR3 length is 11 residues. The CDR3 spells CSGYAGYEQYF. CDR3 in DNA: TGCAGTGGCTACGCGGGGTACGAGCAGTACTTC.

The chain has TRBV6-1 and TRBJ1-1, with TRBD1 matching 8 bases. Looked up from germline, CDR1 is MNHNS and CDR2 is SASEGT. CDR3 length equals 14 residues. V lost 8 bases and J lost 0; bases outside the gene matches: 5. CDR3 residues: CASDRGWLNTEAFF. CDR3 sequence (DNA): TGTGCCAGCGACAGGGGATGGCTGAACACTGAAGCTTTCTTT.

V is TRBV6-1 and J is TRBJ2-3, with D possibly TRBD1 on 6 matching bases. This CDR3 contains 14 residues. CDR1 MNHNS and CDR2 SASEGT come from the germline V gene. V was pared by 10 bases and J by 1 base, with 15 bases between. The chain's CDR3 is CAIHNRDRTDTQYF. CDR3 nucleotides: TGTGCCATACATAACAGGGACCGCACAGATACGCAGTATTTT.

This rearrangement joins TRBV28 to TRBJ2-7; D is perhaps TRBD2 (6 bases). The V end lost 6 bases, the J end lost 0 bases, and 18 bases lay between the germline ends. Germline assignment: CDR1 MDHEN and CDR2 SYDVKM. The CDR3 runs 16 residues. Here the CDR3 reads CASSPSGTGNSYEQYF. Written as DNA, the CDR3 is TGTGCCAGCAGCCCTTCCGGGACTGGAAACTCCTACGAGCAGTACTTC.

This clone was observed a single time. The chain links TRBV19 to TRBJ2-7; 12 bases agree with TRBD1. Germline CDR1 and CDR2: LNHDA and SQIVND (reference sequence). The CDR3 covers 15 residues. Germline trimming cut 2 bases from V and 5 bases from J; bases unmatched to any gene: 4. The DNA of the CDR3 is TGTGCCAGTAGTATAAGGGGACAGGGGGCCCACGAGCAGTACTTC. Its translation: CASSIRGQGAHEQYF.

The rearrangement joins TRBV28 to TRBJ2-3; 9 positions match TRBD1. The CDR3 covers 15 residues. J lost 4 bases, V lost 4 bases, and 6 bases had no gene match. Germline-derived CDR1 and CDR2 are MDHEN and SYDVKM. CDR3 DNA: TGTGCCAGCAGTTCCCCAGGACAGGGGCCAGATACGCAGTATTTT. Translation gives CASSSPGQGPDTQYF.

The DNA for the CDR3 is TGTGCCAGCTCAACTCAGGATAACACTGAAGCTTTCTTT. It yields the protein CASSTQDNTEAFF. The rearrangement uses TRBV18 and TRBJ1-1; D is uncertain. This CDR3 comprises 13 residues. The V end was cut by 5 bases, the J end by 2 bases, with 9 bases between. Germline CDR1 reads KGHSH; CDR2 reads LQKENI.

V usage is TRBV29-1 and J usage is TRBJ2-7; the D is unclear. This CDR3 spans 11 amino acids. V shed 4 bases and J shed 6 bases, with 10 bases lying between them. The germline V gene has CDR1 SQVTM and CDR2 ANQGSEA. The CDR3 spells CSVVLGSEQYF. In DNA form, the CDR3 reads TGCAGCGTTGTTCTGGGTAGCGAGCAGTACTTC.

The J gene is TRBJ1-1, the V gene TRBV7-5; TRBD1 is the table's D call, not checked against the DNA. TRBV7-5 is annotated as a pseudogene. CDR3 length: 17 amino acids. The CDR3 is CARIPPPKDRENTEAFF. As DNA, the CDR3 is TGTGCCAGAATTCCCCCCCCTAAGGACAGAGAGAACACTGAAGCTTTCTTT.

The rearrangement joins TRBV7-2 to TRBJ2-2; TRBD2 matches at 9 bases. This CDR3 is 15 amino acids long. V trimming: 4 bases; J trimming: 8 bases; junction bases outside the gene matches: 8. Germline CDR1 reads SGHTA; CDR2 reads FQGNSA. CDR3: CASSSALAGKGELFF. The CDR3, as DNA: TGTGCCAGCAGCTCCGCCCTAGCGGGAAAAGGGGAGCTGTTTTTT.

A single count supports this clone. The V gene is TRBV5-4, the J gene TRBJ2-1; 12 bases are a match to TRBD2. The CDR3 is 15 amino acids. V was clipped by 4 bases and J by 2 bases; unmatched bases: 1. Germline CDR1 is SGHNT and CDR2 is YYREEE (reference sequence). Here the CDR3 reads CASSGLAGTYNEQFF. In nucleotides, the CDR3 is TGTGCCAGCAGCGGACTAGCGGGAACCTACAATGAGCAGTTCTTC.

With respect to this clone: Other DNA variants within this sample encode the same CDR3. In DNA form, the CDR3 reads TGCAGCGTTGTGGAAGGGGCGAATCAGCCCCAGCATTTT. The encoded protein is CSVVEGANQPQHF. The chain has TRBV29-1 and TRBJ1-5; possibly TRBD1 for D (5 bases). The CDR3 is 13 amino acids. Germline V gene data show CDR1 as SQVTM and CDR2 as ANQGSEA. V lost 4 bases to trimming and J lost 4 bases, with 11 bases between them.

As regards this clone: One junction end does not reproduce the germline sequence, and a read error may be involved. The rearrangement joins TRBV7-7 to TRBJ2-4; 9 nucleotides align to TRBD2. The CDR3 sequence is 17 residues long. Germline lookup yields CDR1 SSHAT and CDR2 FNYEAQ (reference sequence). The CDR3 DNA sequence: TGTGCTAGCAGCCCTATCTTAGCGGGAGTCTCAAAAAACATTCAGTACTTC. Translation: CASSPILAGVSKNIQYF.

The J gene is TRBJ2-7, the V gene TRBV19, with 9 bases identical to TRBD1. From germline, CDR1 is LNHDA and CDR2 SQIVND (reference sequence). The V gene end was trimmed by 10 bases and the J gene end by 5 bases; junction bases not matched to a gene: 6. The CDR3 spans 12 residues. The CDR3 loop is CATQDRGHEQYF. The CDR3 coding sequence is TGTGCCACCCAGGACAGGGGCCACGAGCAGTACTTC.

The chain employs TRBV5-1 and TRBJ2-1, with 14 bases that match TRBD2. The germline V gene has CDR1 SGHRS and CDR2 YFSETQ. The CDR3 length is 18 residues. After removal of 1 base from V and 7 bases from J, the junction contained 10 bases not matched to a gene. The CDR3 DNA reads TGCGCCAGCAGCTTGCCGAACCAGGGACTAGCGGGAGAGAATGAGCAGTTCTTC. Translating gives CASSLPNQGLAGENEQFF.

The chain is built from TRBV5-1 and TRBJ2-1; 7 nucleotides agree with TRBD2. The V and J ends lost 0 bases and 5 bases, in that order; junction bases with no gene match: 8. The CDR3 contains 16 residues. The germline CDR1 and CDR2 sequences are SGHRS and YFSETQ. The CDR3 DNA reads as TGCGCCAGCAGCTTGGCTCCTAGCGGACTCAACAATGAGCAGTTCTTC. This gives the protein CASSLAPSGLNNEQFF.

This chain's CDR3 is CASSQDQAFGNQPQHF. The DNA of the CDR3 is TGCGCCAGCAGCCAGGATCAGGCATTCGGCAATCAGCCCCAGCATTTT. J is TRBJ1-5 and V is TRBV4-1; D remains unclear. V lost 3 bases, J lost 2 bases, and 14 bases lay in between. Looked up from germline, CDR1 is MGHRA and CDR2 is YSYEKL. This CDR3 contains 16 residues.

The chain uses TRBV7-6 and TRBJ2-7; D tentatively reads TRBD1 or TRBD2 (5 bases each). The germline V gene has CDR1 SGHVS and CDR2 FNYEAQ. This CDR3 region has 15 residues. V was pared by 5 bases and J by 4 bases, with 18 bases between. CDR3 DNA sequence: TGTGCCAGCAGCGACTTTAAGGGACGGATATACGAGCAGTACTTC. It yields the protein CASSDFKGRIYEQYF.

The sample holds a few counts of this clone. The sample carries other DNA sequences with the same CDR3. The CDR3 region has the DNA TGCGCCAGCAGCTTGGCCCCGGGATCCTACGAGCAGTACTTC. Encoded protein: CASSLAPGSYEQYF. This chain links TRBV5-1 with TRBJ2-7, with a tentative D call TRBD2 (5 bases). Germline CDR1 SGHRS, CDR2 YFSETQ. The length of the CDR3 is 14 residues. Trimming removed 0 bases at V and 1 base at J, with 8 bases between.

The chain has TRBV6-6 and TRBJ1-3, with TRBD1 matching over 10 bases. V gave up 11 bases and J gave up 4 bases; unmatched junction bases: 8. The germline V gene encodes CDR1 MNHNY and CDR2 SVGAGI (reference sequence). CDR3 length: 14 amino acids. CDR3 DNA: TGTGCCTGTTCCGGGACAGGGGTGGGAAACACCATATATTTT. Amino acid sequence: CACSGTGVGNTIYF.

This clone was picked up one time. The gene calls are TRBV5-4 and TRBJ2-7; perhaps TRBD2 as D (5 bases). The CDR3 runs 14 residues. V was shortened by 6 bases and J by 4 bases, with 17 bases between the two germline ends. CDR1 is SGHNT and CDR2 is YYREEE in the germline V gene (reference sequence). DNA of the CDR3: TGTGCCAGCACCCCGGGGTCCAACCCTTACGAGCAGTACTTC. It translates to CASTPGSNPYEQYF.

This sequence joins TRBV11-2 and TRBJ2-3, with a possible D match to TRBD2 (6 bases). This CDR3 spans 14 amino acids. CDR1 is SGHAT, CDR2 FQNNGV, per germline. Deletions cut 3 bases from V and 4 bases from J, with 11 bases between. CDR3 region: CASSFRLDPDTQYF. CDR3 DNA: TGTGCCAGCAGCTTTAGACTAGATCCAGATACGCAGTATTTT. Full variable domain (rest looked up from reference TRBV11-2 and TRBJ2-3): EAGVAQSPRYKIIEKRQSVAFWCNPISGHATLYWYQQILGQGPKLLIQFQNNGVVDDSQLPKDRFSAERLKGVDSTLKIQPAKLEDSAVYLCASSFRLDPDTQYFGPGTRLTVL.

This chain connects TRBV5-4 to TRBJ1-1; 8 bases agree with TRBD1. V was clipped by 4 bases and J by 4 bases; unmatched bases: 9. CDR3 length: 15 amino acids. The germline V gene encodes CDR1 SGHNT and CDR2 YYREEE (reference sequence). The CDR3 nucleotides read TGTGCCAGCAGCCCACAAAGGACAGGGACCACTGAAGCTTTCTTT. Translation gives CASSPQRTGTTEAFF.

The chain is built from TRBV27 and TRBJ2-2, with 13 bases identical to TRBD2. V shed 4 bases, J shed 4 bases, and the junction held 15 bases outside the gene matches. Looked up from germline, CDR1 is MNHEY and CDR2 is SMNVEV (reference sequence). This CDR3 is built from 20 residues. For the CDR3, the DNA is TGTGCCAGCAGTTCACGTCACCCCGGACTAGCGGGGGTCGTCACCGGGGAGCTGTTTTTT. This codes for CASSSRHPGLAGVVTGELFF.

This chain joins TRBV2 and TRBJ2-5; 8 bases map to TRBD2. The CDR3 extends over 11 amino acids. J gave up 4 bases and V 8 bases, and 0 bases lay outside the gene matches. Germline-derived CDR1 and CDR2 are SNHLY and FYNNEI. The CDR3: CASAGGETQYF. CDR3 sequence (DNA): TGTGCCAGCGCGGGAGGAGAGACCCAGTACTTC.

The chain joins TRBV4-3 to TRBJ1-1; possible D gene TRBD1, 5 bases. This CDR3 has 15 amino acids. V lost 0 bases and J lost 10, with 18 bases in between. CDR1 and CDR2 from the germline V gene are LGHNA and YSLEER. The CDR3 DNA is TGCGCCAGCAGCCAAGATCATTTAGGGGAAAAAGGAGCTTTCTTT. Protein: CASSQDHLGEKGAFF.

The J gene is TRBJ2-5, the V gene TRBV5-6; 11 bases are shared with TRBD2. V dropped 0 bases and J dropped 5; count of bases not matched to a gene: 3. Germline values: CDR1 SGHDT, CDR2 YYEEEE. CDR3 size: 15 residues. In DNA, the CDR3 is TGTGCCAGCAGCTTGGGACTAGCGGGGAGTGAGACCCAGTACTTC. Its protein is CASSLGLAGSETQYF.